One and the same sample provided the 2 T cell receptor beta chains below, sequenced in a study of shared clonotypes between healthy human individuals. Assay used: immunoSEQ multiplex PCR; TCRdb lists only in-frame clones, some missing. The table shows roughly 1,500,000 clones, with 98% occurring only once. Sequencing was carried out using naive CD4+ T cells sorted from blood. Noted subset: CD45RA+ positively selected. The receptor set was obtained from a man aged 25-45 years in good health.

The chain carries TRBV5-1 and TRBJ2-1, with D perhaps matching TRBD2 (6 bases). Germline V gene sequence: CDR1 SGHRS, CDR2 YFSETQ. Between the trimmed V and J ends, which lost 0 bases and 7 bases, there was a span of 11 bases. The CDR3 is 14 amino acids. The CDR3 is CASSLAQRANEQFF. As DNA, the CDR3 is TGCGCCAGCAGCTTGGCCCAGCGGGCGAATGAGCAGTTCTTC.

This clone was recorded once. The V call is TRBV7-2, the J call TRBJ2-1, with 8 bases fitting TRBD2. Germline lookup yields CDR1 SGHTA and CDR2 FQGNSA. Germline trimming cut 5 bases from V and 7 bases from J; bases unmatched to any gene: 13. The CDR3 totals 16 residues. CDR3 coding DNA: TGTGCCAGCAGCCTCCAGCGGGAGATAAATGAGAATGAGCAGTTCTTC. Translated: CASSLQREINENEQFF.